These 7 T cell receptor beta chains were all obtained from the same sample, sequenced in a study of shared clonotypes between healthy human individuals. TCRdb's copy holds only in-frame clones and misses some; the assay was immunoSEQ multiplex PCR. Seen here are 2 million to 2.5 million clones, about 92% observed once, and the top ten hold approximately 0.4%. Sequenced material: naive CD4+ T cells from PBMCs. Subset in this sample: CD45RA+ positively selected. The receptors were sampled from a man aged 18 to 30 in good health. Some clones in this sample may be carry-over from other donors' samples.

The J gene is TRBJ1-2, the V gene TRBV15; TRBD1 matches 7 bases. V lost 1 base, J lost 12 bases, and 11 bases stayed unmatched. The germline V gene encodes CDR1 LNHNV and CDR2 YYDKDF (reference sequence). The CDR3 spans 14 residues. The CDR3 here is CATSRGGDSFANTF. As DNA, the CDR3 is TGTGCCACCAGCAGAGGGGGGGACAGTTTTGCGAACACCTTC.

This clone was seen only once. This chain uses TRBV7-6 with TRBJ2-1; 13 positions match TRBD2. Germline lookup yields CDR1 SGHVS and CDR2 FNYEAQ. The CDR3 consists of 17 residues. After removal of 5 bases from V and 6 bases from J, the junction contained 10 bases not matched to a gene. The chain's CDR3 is CASSPFRTSGSGNEQFF. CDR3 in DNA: TGTGCCAGCAGCCCCTTTAGGACTAGCGGGAGCGGCAATGAGCAGTTCTTC.

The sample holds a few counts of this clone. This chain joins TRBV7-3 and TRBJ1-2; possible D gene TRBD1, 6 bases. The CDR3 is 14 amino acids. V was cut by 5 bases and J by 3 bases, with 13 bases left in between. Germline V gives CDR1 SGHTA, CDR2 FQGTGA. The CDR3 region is CASSPAGADYGYTF. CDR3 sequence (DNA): TGTGCCAGCAGCCCCGCGGGGGCAGACTATGGCTACACCTTC.

CDR3 bases: TGTGCCAGCAGCGCAGGCTTGGATGGCTACACCTTC. This sequence encodes CASSAGLDGYTF. The rearrangement uses TRBV11-2 and TRBJ1-2; D is unclear. The CDR3 covers 12 residues. Trimming shortened V by 5 bases and J by 6 bases, and 10 bases separated the two germline ends. Looked up from germline, CDR1 is SGHAT and CDR2 is FQNNGV.

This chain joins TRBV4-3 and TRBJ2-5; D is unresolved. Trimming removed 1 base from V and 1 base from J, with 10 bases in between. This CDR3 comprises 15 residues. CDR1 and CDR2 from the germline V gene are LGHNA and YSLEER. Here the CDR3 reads CASSQVIGPQETQYF. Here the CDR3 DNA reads TGCGCCAGCAGCCAAGTAATAGGACCCCAAGAGACCCAGTACTTC.

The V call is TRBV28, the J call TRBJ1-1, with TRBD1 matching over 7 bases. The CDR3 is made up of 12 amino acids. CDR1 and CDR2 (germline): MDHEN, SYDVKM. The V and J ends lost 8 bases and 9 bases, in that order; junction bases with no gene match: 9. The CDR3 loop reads CASYKTGVKAFF. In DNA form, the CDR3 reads TGTGCCAGCTATAAAACAGGGGTGAAAGCTTTCTTT. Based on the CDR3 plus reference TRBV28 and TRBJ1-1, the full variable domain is DVKVTQSSRYLVKRTGEKVFLECVQDMDHENMFWYRQDPGLGLRLIYFSYDVKMKEKGDIPEGYSVSREKKERFSLILESASTNQTSMYLCASYKTGVKAFFGQGTRLTVV.

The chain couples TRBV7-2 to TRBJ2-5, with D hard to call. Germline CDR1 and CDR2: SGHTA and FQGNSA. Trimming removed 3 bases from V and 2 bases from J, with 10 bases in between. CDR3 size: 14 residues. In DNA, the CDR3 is TGTGCCAGCAGCTTTACTCAAATACAAGAGACCCAGTACTTC. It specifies CASSFTQIQETQYF.